This TCR beta chain came from a study of beta chain features in type 1 diabetes. Points from the study as a whole: The similarity of naive, central memory and Treg TCRB repertoires appeared greater among patients than among healthy donors.

Reverse transcription of all isolated RNA meant that expressed TCRB transcripts were sequenced. Some clones are missing from TCRdb's copy, which holds only in-frame ones; the method was immunoSEQ multiplex PCR. The table has about 930,000 clones, roughly 15% seen once. Sorting that relied on CD45RO/CCR7/CD25/CD127/CD95/CD27 yielded CD4+ naive, central memory, regulatory and stem cell-like memory cells. This clone appeared a few times. Its target is unknown. Germline lookup yields CDR1 SGHRS and CDR2 YFSETQ. With 4 bases removed from V and 2 bases from J, the gap between germline ends came to 14 bases. The CDR3 sequence is 15 residues long.

The specimen sequenced was naive CD4+ T cells from blood. The TCR originated in a woman between 18 and 29 years old in good health. The rearrangement links TRBV5-1 to TRBJ2-3; D is perhaps TRBD1 (5 bases). The CDR3 DNA reads TGCGCCAGCAGCCTAGGACATGCGGACACAGATACGCAGTATTTT. It encodes CASSLGHADTDTQYF.